Listed below are T cell receptor beta chains from one sample, sequenced in a study of blood T cell repertoires in COVID-19. TCRdb's copy holds only in-frame clones and misses some; the assay was immunoSEQ multiplex PCR. The repertoire holds just under 60,000 clones, approximately 86% seen once, with over 4% in the top ten. The sequenced sample consisted of peripheral blood. The receptors were sampled from a man aged 60 to 69 with acute or convalescent COVID-19. Both conserved end residues are part of each CDR3. Fields, in order: V gene, clone size, CDR3 length, J gene, D gene, CDR3 protein, CDR3 DNA. A D gene is named only where the DNA matches it firmly. Clone size is given for some rows only: seen once, a few or many times, or a class if the clone is expanded.

>TRBV11-3|-|15|TRBJ2-1|-
CASSALPGSLDEQFF
TGTGCCAGCAGCGCATTACCTGGTAGCTTGGATGAGCAGTTCTTC
>TRBV5-1|-|15|TRBJ1-5|-
CASSFEGGSNQPQHF
TGCGCCAGCAGCTTCGAGGGAGGTAGCAATCAGCCCCAGCATTTT
>TRBV6-5|once|14|TRBJ2-1|-
CASTSSAPYNEQFF
TGTGCCAGCACGAGCAGCGCACCCTACAATGAGCAGTTCTTC
>TRBV5-1|-|14|TRBJ2-7|TRBD2
CASSPPGLAREQYF
TGCGCCAGCAGCCCGCCGGGACTAGCGCGCGAGCAGTACTTC
>TRBV30|-|13|TRBJ1-2|TRBD1
CAWSRDRPNGYTF
TGTGCCTGGAGCCGGGACAGGCCAAATGGCTACACCTTC
>TRBV7-7|-|16|TRBJ2-5|TRBD1
CASSPLGQGARETQYF
TGTGCCAGCAGCCCGCTGGGACAGGGGGCAAGAGAGACCCAGTACTTC
>TRBV11-2|-|14|TRBJ1-4|-
CASSFRGTNEKLFF
TGTGCCAGCAGCTTTCGGGGGACTAATGAAAAACTGTTTTTT
>TRBV3-1/TRBV3-2|-|15|TRBJ2-1|TRBD2
CASSQAGRVYNEQFF
TGTGCCAGCAGCCAAGCCGGGAGGGTTTACAATGAGCAGTTCTTC
>TRBV29-1|-|12|TRBJ2-1|-
CSVEPTYNEQFF
TGCAGCGTTGAACCAACATACAATGAGCAGTTCTTC
>TRBV5-1|-|15|TRBJ2-1|TRBD2
CASSLEGGTYNEQFF
TGCGCCAGCAGCTTGGAGGGAGGGACCTACAATGAGCAGTTCTTC
>TRBV7-9|-|14|TRBJ2-7|-
CASSLQGLRNEQYF
TGTGCCAGCAGCCTACAGGGTTTGAGGAACGAGCAGTACTTC
>TRBV5-1|-|14|TRBJ2-7|TRBD2
CASSTAGGSYEQYF
TGCGCCAGCAGCACGGCGGGGGGAAGCTACGAGCAGTACTTC
>TRBV7-2|-|15|TRBJ2-7|TRBD1
CASRLTGQGLYEQYF
TGTGCCAGCAGACTTACGGGACAGGGTCTCTACGAGCAGTACTTC
>TRBV20-1|-|11|TRBJ2-1|-
CSARADNEQFF
TGCAGTGCTAGAGCGGACAATGAGCAGTTCTTC
>TRBV10-3|-|14|TRBJ1-1|-
CAISESTAGRGAFF
TGTGCCATCAGTGAGTCGACGGCAGGGCGGGGGGCTTTCTTT
>TRBV28|-|15|TRBJ2-2|TRBD1
CASSFDRGLTGELFF
TGTGCCAGCAGTTTCGACAGGGGGCTCACCGGGGAGCTGTTTTTT
>TRBV18|-|14|TRBJ2-7|-
CASSRVGRTYEQYF
TGTGCCAGCTCACGAGTGGGCAGAACCTACGAGCAGTACTTC
>TRBV30|few|15|TRBJ2-2|-
CAWSLAGLNTGELFF
TGTGCCTGGAGCCTGGCGGGATTGAACACCGGGGAGCTGTTTTTT
>TRBV30|-|14|TRBJ2-3|TRBD2
CASSSGARRDTQYF
TGTGCCTCCAGTAGCGGGGCCAGAAGGGATACGCAGTATTTT
>TRBV6-5|-|13|TRBJ1-1|-
CASSSRGGTEAFF
TGTGCCAGCAGTTCCCGAGGGGGCACTGAAGCTTTCTTT
>TRBV5-1|-|14|TRBJ2-3|TRBD1
CASAGTGGTDTQYF
TGCGCCAGTGCCGGGACAGGGGGAACGGATACGCAGTATTTT
>TRBV27|-|14|TRBJ2-3|-
CASADSHSTDTQYF
TGTGCCAGCGCCGACAGCCATTCGACAGATACGCAGTATTTT